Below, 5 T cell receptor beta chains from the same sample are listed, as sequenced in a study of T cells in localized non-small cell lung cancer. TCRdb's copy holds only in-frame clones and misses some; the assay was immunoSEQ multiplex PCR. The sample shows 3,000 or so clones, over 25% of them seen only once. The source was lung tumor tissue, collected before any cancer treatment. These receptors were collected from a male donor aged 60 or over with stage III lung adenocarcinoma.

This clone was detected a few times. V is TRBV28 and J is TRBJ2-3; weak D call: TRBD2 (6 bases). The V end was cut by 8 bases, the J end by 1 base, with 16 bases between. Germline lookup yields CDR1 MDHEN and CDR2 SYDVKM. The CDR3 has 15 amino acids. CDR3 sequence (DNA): TGTGCCAGCCCCCCCCGGGGGAGCCGCACAGATACGCAGTATTTT. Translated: CASPPRGSRTDTQYF. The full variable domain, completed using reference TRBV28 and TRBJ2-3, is DVKVTQSSRYLVKRTGEKVFLECVQDMDHENMFWYRQDPGLGLRLIYFSYDVKMKEKGDIPEGYSVSREKKERFSLILESASTNQTSMYLCASPPRGSRTDTQYFGPGTRLTVL.

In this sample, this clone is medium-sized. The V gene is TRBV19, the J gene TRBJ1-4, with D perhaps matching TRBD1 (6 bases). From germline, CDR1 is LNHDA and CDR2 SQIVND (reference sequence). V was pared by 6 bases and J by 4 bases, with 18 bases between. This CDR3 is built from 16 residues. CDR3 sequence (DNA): TGTGCCAGTAGGACGAGCGGGGGGCACCGTAATGAAAAACTGTTTTTT. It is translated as CASRTSGGHRNEKLFF.

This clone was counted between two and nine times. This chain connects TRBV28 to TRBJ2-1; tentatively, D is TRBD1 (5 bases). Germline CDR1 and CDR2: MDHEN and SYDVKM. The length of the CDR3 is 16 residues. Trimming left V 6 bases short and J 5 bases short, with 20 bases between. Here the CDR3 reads CASREIRAMYDNEQFF. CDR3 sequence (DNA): TGTGCCAGCAGAGAAATCAGGGCGATGTACGACAATGAGCAGTTCTTC.

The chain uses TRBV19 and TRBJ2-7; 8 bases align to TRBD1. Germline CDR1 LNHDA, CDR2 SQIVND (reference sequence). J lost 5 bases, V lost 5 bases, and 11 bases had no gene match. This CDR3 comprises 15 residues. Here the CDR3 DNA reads TGTGCCAGTAGTTTAGCCCAGGACAGGGTTCACGAGCAGTACTTC. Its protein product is CASSLAQDRVHEQYF.

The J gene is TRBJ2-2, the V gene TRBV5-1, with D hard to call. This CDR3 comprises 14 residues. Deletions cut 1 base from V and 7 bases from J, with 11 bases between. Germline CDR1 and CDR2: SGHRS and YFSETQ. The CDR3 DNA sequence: TGCGCCAGCAGCTTGCTTGGTACCAGCGGGGAGCTGTTTTTT. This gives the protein CASSLLGTSGELFF.